This TCR beta chain comes out of a study of Ad26.COV2.S vaccination and SARS-CoV-2 variants. At the level of the study: Of the COV1001 trial arms, the Ad26.COV2.S arm included the donor.

The CDR3 has 13 amino acids. In germline, CDR1 is SGHRS, CDR2 YFSETQ. V lost 1 base to trimming and J lost 7 bases, with 9 bases between them. Produced via immunoSEQ multiplex PCR; TCRdb's table is partial and in-frame only. Found here are more than 300,000 clones, around four fifths of them singletons; the top ten hold around 2%. Treatment specified: about 20 received Ad26.COV2.S at low or high dose, single or two shots; roughly five received placebo; per-sample allocation not given. The study sampled participants on day 63 after the first vaccine or placebo injection. Ad26.COV2.S expressed prefusion-stabilized spike from the original Wuhan strain.

The sequencing here drew on peripheral blood, taken in a trial of Ad26.COV2.S vaccine versus placebo. The sequence derives from a person aged 18-60 years who received the Ad26.COV2.S COVID-19 vaccine or a placebo. V usage is TRBV5-1 and J usage is TRBJ1-5; no firm D call. The CDR3 loop reads CASSLSGGQPQHF. The CDR3 coding sequence is TGCGCCAGCAGCTTGAGCGGTGGCCAGCCCCAGCATTTT.